This is a list of T cell receptor beta chains from one sample in a study of response to subunit inactivated influenza vaccine. Each CDR3 protein is one row after TCRdb ran MiXCR on the RT-PCR reads. The repertoire includes about 500,000 distinct CDR3 sequences, 15% to 20% of them detected once, and roughly 3.1% sits in the top ten. This sample comprised CD4+ T cells sorted from PBMCs, obtained 23 months after vaccination. Receptors were obtained from a man aged 45 to 70 who received an inactivated influenza vaccine. Each CDR3 is given with its conserved first and last residue. The D gene is left open where the match is weak. Clone sizes are given selectively: once, few, many, or a class where the clone is expanded.

abundance	d_gene	v_gene	j_gene	CDR3nt	CDR3aa
few	.	TRBV4-3	TRBJ2-7	TGCGCCAGCAGCCAAGTATGGCCCCACACCTACGAGCAGTACTTC	CASSQVWPHTYEQYF
.	.	TRBV20-1	TRBJ2-3	TGCAGTGCTAGGGCAACACGGGGACGTAGCACAGATACGCAGTATTTT	CSARATRGRSTDTQYF
.	TRBD1	TRBV5-1	TRBJ1-5	TGCGCCAGACGGACAGGGAACGACAATCAGCCCCAGCATTTT	CARRTGNDNQPQHF
few	.	TRBV20-1	TRBJ1-5	TGCAGTGCACAAGGACCAGGGAAAGGGCAGCCCCAGCATTTT	CSAQGPGKGQPQHF
few	.	TRBV5-1	TRBJ1-4	TGCGCCAGCACCAGGGGAGATTCAACTAATGAAAAACTGTTTTTT	CASTRGDSTNEKLFF
many	.	TRBV7-8	TRBJ2-2	TGTGCCAGCAGCTTAGTTGGGCGCCAGATGAACACCGGGGAGCTGTTTTTT	CASSLVGRQMNTGELFF
few	.	TRBV20-1	TRBJ1-2	TGCAGTGCTGGCGGTGGACTTAACTATGGCTACACCTTC	CSAGGGLNYGYTF
.	.	TRBV29-1	TRBJ2-1	TGCAGCGCAGCGGGTCCTGAGCAGTTCTTC	CSAAGPEQFF
.	.	TRBV5-4	TRBJ2-1	TGTGCCAGCAGCCCACCCAGGGGGCGGGGGGAAGAAAATGAGCAGTTCTTC	CASSPPRGRGEENEQFF
.	.	TRBV9	TRBJ2-1	TGTGCCAGCAGCCCCCGAGGCGGAACTTACAATGAGCAGTTCTTC	CASSPRGGTYNEQFF
.	.	TRBV12-3/TRBV12-4	TRBJ2-2	TGTGCCAGCAGTTTCCTCGGGGCTGGTACCGGGGAGCTGTTTTTT	CASSFLGAGTGELFF
once	TRBD2	TRBV4-3	TRBJ2-2	TGCGCCAGCAGCCAAGATACTAGCGGCACCGGGGAGCTGTTTTTT	CASSQDTSGTGELFF
few	.	TRBV7-8	TRBJ1-3	TGTGCCAGCAGCTTACTACAGGGTAGCTCTGGAAACACCATATATTTT	CASSLLQGSSGNTIYF
few	.	TRBV7-2	TRBJ1-2	TGTGCCAGCAGCTCTTCCCAGGGTTATGGCTACACCTTC	CASSSSQGYGYTF
many	.	TRBV12-3/TRBV12-4	TRBJ2-5	TGTGCCAGCAGTCCAAGGGACGGATCAATTGTCCAGTACTTC	CASSPRDGSIVQYF